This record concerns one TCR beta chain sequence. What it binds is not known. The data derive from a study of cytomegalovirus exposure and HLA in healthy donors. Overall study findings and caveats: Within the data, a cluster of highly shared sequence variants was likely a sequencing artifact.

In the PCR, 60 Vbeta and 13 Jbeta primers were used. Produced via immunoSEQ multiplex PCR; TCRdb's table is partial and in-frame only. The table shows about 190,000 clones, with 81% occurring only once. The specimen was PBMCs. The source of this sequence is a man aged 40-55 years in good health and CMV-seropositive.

This CDR3 is CSVTGTGTTDTQYF. CDR3 DNA sequence: TGCAGCGTTACCGGGACAGGGACGACAGATACGCAGTATTTT. The V gene is TRBV29-1, the J gene TRBJ2-3; 9 nucleotides match TRBD1. V trimming: 5 bases; J trimming: 3 bases; junction bases outside the gene matches: 6. Germline CDR1 reads SQVTM; CDR2 reads ANQGSEA. The CDR3 is 14 residues long.